The 9 T cell receptor beta chains below all came from one sample that was sequenced in a study of shared clonotypes between healthy human individuals. Profiling relied on immunoSEQ multiplex PCR, and the TCRdb table lists in-frame clones only, not all of them. The data hold over a million clones, with just under 99% observed a single time. Input material: naive CD4+ T cells sorted from blood. The sample's subset: CD45RA+ positively selected. Receptors were obtained from a man aged 25 to 40 in good health.

This chain uses TRBV7-6 with TRBJ1-1, with unresolved D. The V and J ends lost 0 bases and 3 bases respectively, with 8 bases between them. There are 14 residues in the CDR3. Per the germline V gene, CDR1 is SGHVS and CDR2 is FNYEAQ. The CDR3 here is CASSLAREYTEAFF. In DNA, the CDR3 is TGTGCCAGCAGCTTAGCGCGGGAGTACACTGAAGCTTTCTTT. Supplemented by reference TRBV7-6 and TRBJ1-1, the full variable domain reads GAGVSQSPRYKVTKRGQDVALRCDPISGHVSLYWYRQALGQGPEFLTYFNYEAQQDKSGLPNDRFSAERPEGSISTLTIQRTEQRDSAMYRCASSLAREYTEAFFGQGTRLTVV.

The V and J genes are TRBV5-1 and TRBJ2-7; TRBD1 agrees at 12 bases. The CDR3 consists of 17 residues. Germline V gene data show CDR1 as SGHRS and CDR2 as YFSETQ. After removal of 2 bases from V and 5 bases from J, the junction contained 11 bases not matched to a gene. The DNA for the CDR3 is TGCGCCAGCAGCTTCCGGCAGGGACAGGGGGCGAAGAACGAGCAGTACTTC. This encodes CASSFRQGQGAKNEQYF.

The chain carries TRBV30 and TRBJ2-7; 7 nucleotides align to TRBD1. The ends lost 5 bases at V and 2 bases at J; junction bases unmatched: 9. The CDR3 loop spans 14 amino acids. Germline values: CDR1 GTSNPN, CDR2 SVGIG (reference sequence). The CDR3 spells CAWGPGQVPYEQYF. CDR3 coding DNA: TGTGCCTGGGGCCCCGGACAGGTCCCCTACGAGCAGTACTTC.

This chain connects TRBV18 to TRBJ2-5; the D gene could be TRBD1 or TRBD2 (5 bases each). Germline V gene lookup returns CDR1 KGHSH and CDR2 LQKENI. Trimming took 6 bases from V and 1 from J, leaving 18 bases between them. The CDR3 covers 16 residues. The CDR3 nucleotides read TGTGCCAGCTCGCCTCAGCCCGGGACGGTCCAAGAGACCCAGTACTTC. Translation gives CASSPQPGTVQETQYF.

In this sample, this clone turned up once. The CDR3 DNA reads TGTGCCAGCATTTTGTCTGGGGCCAACGTCCTGACTTTC. It codes for CASILSGANVLTF. The chain carries TRBV6-6 and TRBJ2-6; D not certain. The germline V and J ends were trimmed by 7 bases and 1 base, with 5 bases remaining between them. This CDR3 comprises 13 residues. Per germline, CDR1 MNHNY and CDR2 SVGAGI (reference sequence).

A remark on this clone: Other nucleotide sequences from this sample produce the same CDR3. The chain has TRBV28 and TRBJ1-5; 7 positions agree with TRBD1. Trimming took 3 bases from V and 4 from J; bases not matched to a gene: 3. The germline V gene has CDR1 MDHEN and CDR2 SYDVKM. CDR3 length: 14 residues. In DNA, the CDR3 is TGTGCCAGCAGTTTGGGACAGAGTAATCAGCCCCAGCATTTT. The encoded protein is CASSLGQSNQPQHF.

The gene calls are TRBV4-3 and TRBJ1-3; a possible D gene is TRBD1 (5 bases). The CDR3 runs 15 residues. Trimming removed 1 base at V and 0 bases at J, with 7 bases between. Germline CDR1 and CDR2: LGHNA and YSLEER. The CDR3 DNA follows: TGCGCCAGCAGCCAAGTCCAGGGCTCTGGAAACACCATATATTTT. Protein: CASSQVQGSGNTIYF.

A word on this clone: Other DNA sequences within the sample encode an identical CDR3. The chain recombines TRBV5-1 with TRBJ2-3; the D is unclear. The V gene lost 0 bases and the J gene lost 5 bases, with 4 bases spanning the gap. The CDR3 contains 12 residues. Germline V gives CDR1 SGHRS, CDR2 YFSETQ. The CDR3 loop is CASSLGLDTQYF. The CDR3 DNA reads TGCGCCAGCAGCTTGGGCCTAGATACGCAGTATTTT.

CDR3 residues: CASSRVRLTLYYEQYF. Written as DNA, the CDR3 is TGTGCCAGCAGCAGGGTTAGGCTGACTCTCTATTACGAGCAGTACTTC. The rearrangement links TRBV21-1 to TRBJ2-7; TRBD2, as called in the table, went unchecked against the DNA. TRBV21-1 is flagged as a pseudogene. The CDR3 totals 16 residues.